The entry below gives a single TCR beta chain sequence along with its context. The antigen remains unidentified. These data come from a study of cytotoxic CD8 clonotypes in ibrutinib-treated CLL. The V gene lost 5 bases and the J gene lost 1 base, with 14 bases spanning the gap. The CDR3 loop spans 15 amino acids. Germline assignment: CDR1 SGHTA and CDR2 FQGNSA. This table comes from immunoSEQ multiplex PCR, and its TCRdb copy is limited to in-frame clones, with some not included. The data hold around 50,000 clones, with around 52% observed a single time. Overall study results and limits: Baseline-level clonality went beyond age-matched healthy donors and moved in step with circulating CD8+ T-cell counts. Private clonotypes, not public ones, expanded at ibrutinib response. Clonality grew at ibrutinib response; at progression, it decreased back toward baseline.

The TCR originated in a human donor with chronic lymphocytic leukemia. This sample comprised PBMCs, obtained after 24 months of ibrutinib treatment. The V gene is TRBV7-2, the J gene TRBJ1-2; possible D gene TRBD1, 5 bases. This CDR3 is CASSPSQGDNYGYTF. The CDR3 DNA reads as TGTGCCAGCAGCCCCAGTCAGGGCGATAACTATGGCTACACCTTC.